This T cell receptor (beta chain) was sequenced during a study of vaccination and CD4 T cells after COVID-19. The assay that was used to sequence DNA from cultured CD4+ T cells was the Oncomine TCR Beta short-read assay. MiXCR was run by TCRdb on the PCR reads, yielding one entry per CDR3 protein. Of 11,000 to 15,000 distinct CDR3 sequences detected, 50% to 70% appear once; the ten largest clones hold roughly 8.4%. A word on this clonotype: What it binds is not known.

The treatment is: approximately 11-day PBMC culture with coronavirus spike peptide pools or control peptides (ViraFEST assay). The sample consisted of CD4+ T cells from blood, cultured in vitro, taken before SARS-CoV-2 vaccination. This sequence originates from a human donor who had recovered from COVID-19.

CDR3 in DNA: TGTGCCAGCAGCTTGGGGACTAGCGGGATCCCCTCCTACGAGCAGTACTTC. It encodes CASSLGTSGIPSYEQYF. The chain uses TRBV7-2 and TRBJ2-7, with 13 bases that match TRBD2. Germline lookup yields CDR1 SGHTA and CDR2 FQGNSA. The CDR3 length is 17 residues. The V gene end was trimmed by 3 bases and the J gene end by 0 bases; junction bases not matched to a gene: 5.